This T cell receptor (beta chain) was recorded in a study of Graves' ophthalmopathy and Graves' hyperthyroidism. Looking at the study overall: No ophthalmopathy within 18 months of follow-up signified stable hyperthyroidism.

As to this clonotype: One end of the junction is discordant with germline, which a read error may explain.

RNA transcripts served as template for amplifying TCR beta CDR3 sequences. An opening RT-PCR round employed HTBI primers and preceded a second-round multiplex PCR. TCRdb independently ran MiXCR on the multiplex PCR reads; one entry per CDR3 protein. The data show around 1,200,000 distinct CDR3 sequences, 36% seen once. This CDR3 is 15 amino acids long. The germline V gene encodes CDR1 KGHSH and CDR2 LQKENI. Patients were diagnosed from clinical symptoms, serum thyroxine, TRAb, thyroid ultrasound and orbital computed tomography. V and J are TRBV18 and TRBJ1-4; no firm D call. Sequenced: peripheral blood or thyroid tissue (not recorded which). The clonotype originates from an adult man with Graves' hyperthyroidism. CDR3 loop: CASSPRKTTNEKLFF. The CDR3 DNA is TGTGCCAGCTCGCCTCGCAAGACAACAAATGAAAAACTGTTTTTT.